This TCR beta chain stems from a study of CD8 T cells in ankylosing spondylitis. Trimming took off 0 bases at V and 3 bases at J, with 7 bases between the two ends. The CDR3 totals 15 residues. Germline-derived CDR1 and CDR2 are SGDLS and YYNGEE. Construction of TCR beta libraries was performed using quantitative 5'-RACE with molecular barcodes. TCRdb recomputed calls from the 5' RACE reads with MiXCR, one row per CDR3 protein. The table has under 450,000 distinct CDR3 sequences, roughly 22% seen once; the top ten hold around 13%. The material sequenced was blood, either unsorted or a sorted T cell fraction (not recorded which). The source is a male donor with ankylosing spondylitis or in good health (not recorded which). This chain joins TRBV9 and TRBJ2-6; no firm D call. Here the CDR3 reads CASSVGWGGANVLTF. In nucleotides, the CDR3 is TGTGCCAGCAGCGTAGGATGGGGTGGGGCCAACGTCCTGACTTTC.